This T cell receptor (beta chain) is drawn from a study of T-cell memory formation after mild COVID-19. About the research overall: TCR clusters showed largely donor specificity.

TCRdb re-called the 5' RACE reads with MiXCR, one entry per CDR3 protein. The table has about 350,000 distinct CDR3 sequences, roughly 13% seen once. There are many counts of this clonotype. Its antigen remains unknown. CDR1 and CDR2 from the germline V gene are SGHTA and FQGTGA. Trimming pared 5 bases from V and 7 bases from J, leaving 12 bases between. The CDR3 runs to 13 residues. Study results and caveats: Balance between CD4 and CD8 was seen in clones contracting day 15 to 85, and a CD4+ lean was seen in later expanders. For contracting clones, CD4+ ones sat mainly in CM and EM, CD8+ in EMRA.

This clonotype was obtained from a man aged 18-30 years who had mild COVID-19 (a few samples of this study predate the infection). Cell type and time point are not known. This chain joins TRBV7-3 and TRBJ2-4; weak D call: TRBD1 (5 bases). The sample taken for sequencing was PBMCs or a T cell subset sorted from them (not recorded which). The CDR3 here is CASSLGAQNIQYF. The CDR3 DNA sequence: TGTGCCAGCAGCCTTGGGGCCCAGAACATTCAGTACTTC.